Below, 32 T cell receptor beta chains from the same sample are listed, as sequenced in a study of blood T cell repertoires in COVID-19. TCRdb keeps only in-frame clones here, not all; method: immunoSEQ multiplex PCR. Of roughly 50,000 clones listed, about 80% are singletons. The sequenced material came from peripheral blood. The origin of the receptors is a man aged 55 to 70 with acute or convalescent COVID-19.

The chain links TRBV7-2 to TRBJ2-1; 12 bases are a match to TRBD2. Germline V lookup: CDR1 SGHTA, CDR2 FQGNSA. The CDR3 is made up of 16 amino acids. With 4 bases clipped from V and 9 bases from J, the junction kept 10 bases outside the gene matches. The CDR3 is CASSSRLAGVSGEQFF. The CDR3 region has the DNA TGTGCCAGCAGCTCACGACTAGCGGGAGTGTCGGGTGAGCAGTTCTTC.

This clone appeared a few times. The chain employs TRBV28 and TRBJ1-1, with a possible D match to TRBD1 (5 bases). This CDR3 comprises 14 residues. CDR1 and CDR2 from the germline V gene are MDHEN and SYDVKM. Trimming removed 4 bases from V and 0 bases from J, with 9 bases in between. The DNA for the CDR3 is TGTGCCAGCAGTTCCCGGGACTTGAACACTGAAGCTTTCTTT. Translated, it gives CASSSRDLNTEAFF.

The V gene is TRBV11-2, the J gene TRBJ2-1; a possible D gene is TRBD1 (5 bases). V was pared by 3 bases and J by 0 bases, with 6 bases between. CDR1 is SGHAT and CDR2 is FQNNGV in the germline V gene. The CDR3 has 14 amino acids. The CDR3 loop reads CASSLTDSYNEQFF. The CDR3 DNA follows: TGTGCCAGCAGCTTGACAGACTCCTACAATGAGCAGTTCTTC. Together with reference TRBV11-2 and TRBJ2-1, the CDR3 gives the full variable domain: EAGVAQSPRYKIIEKRQSVAFWCNPISGHATLYWYQQILGQGPKLLIQFQNNGVVDDSQLPKDRFSAERLKGVDSTLKIQPAKLEDSAVYLCASSLTDSYNEQFFGPGTRLTVL.

This CDR3 is CASSLGPGGTSGAETQYF. The CDR3 region has the DNA TGTGCCAGCAGCTTGGGCCCCGGAGGGACTAGCGGGGCCGAGACCCAGTACTTC. V and J are TRBV5-4 and TRBJ2-5, with TRBD2 matching over 13 bases. CDR3 size: 18 residues. V lost 0 bases and J lost 5; bases outside the gene matches: 10. Germline V CDR1 and CDR2: SGHNT, YYREEE (reference sequence).

The rearrangement links TRBV24-1 to TRBJ2-3; D remains ambiguous. Between the trimmed V and J ends, which lost 4 bases and 0 bases, there was a span of 10 bases. CDR3 length: 15 amino acids. Germline V lookup: CDR1 KGHDR, CDR2 SFDVKD. This chain's CDR3 is CATSERIWSTDTQYF. The CDR3 nucleotides are TGTGCCACCAGTGAGAGGATATGGAGCACAGATACGCAGTATTTT.

This chain joins TRBV18 and TRBJ1-1, with 9 bases that match TRBD1. Germline assignment: CDR1 KGHSH and CDR2 LQKENI. CDR3 length equals 16 residues. V lost 4 bases and J lost 6; bases outside the gene matches: 12. The CDR3 DNA follows: TGTGCCAGCTCACAATCTAAGGGACAGGGTCCCGCTGAAGCTTTCTTT. Translation: CASSQSKGQGPAEAFF.

The chain links TRBV10-3 to TRBJ2-1; the match to TRBD1 covers 7 bases. The CDR3 is 15 residues long. Germline V lookup: CDR1 ENHRY, CDR2 SYGVKD. With V trimmed by 6 bases and J by 2 bases, 7 bases remained unmatched. The CDR3 region has the DNA TGTGCCATCAGGGCCCCACAGGGGACCTACAATGAGCAGTTCTTC. Translation: CAIRAPQGTYNEQFF.

This sequence joins TRBV19 and TRBJ1-5; D unresolved. CDR1 and CDR2 (germline): LNHDA, SQIVND (reference sequence). The CDR3 length is 14 residues. V was clipped by 4 bases and J by 3 bases, with 10 bases between them. In nucleotides, the CDR3 is TGTGCCAGTAGTACCAGAAAGAACAATCAGCCCCAGCATTTT. Protein product: CASSTRKNNQPQHF.

The V and J genes are TRBV19 and TRBJ2-5; 12 bases are shared with TRBD2. The trim removed 5 bases at V and 4 bases at J, leaving 17 bases unmatched. Germline V lookup: CDR1 LNHDA, CDR2 SQIVND (reference sequence). This CDR3 has 19 amino acids. CDR3 coding DNA: TGTGCCAGTAGTCCACCCGCGGGACTAGCGGGCTCGGTGATAGAGACCCAGTACTTC. This encodes CASSPPAGLAGSVIETQYF. Filled out from reference TRBV19 and TRBJ2-5, the complete variable domain reads DGGITQSPKYLFRKEGQNVTLSCEQNLNHDAMYWYRQDPGQGLRLIYYSQIVNDFQKGDIAEGYSVSREKKESFPLTVTSAQKNPTAFYLCASSPPAGLAGSVIETQYFGPGTRLLVL.

The chain uses TRBV19 and TRBJ2-7; 7 positions match TRBD1. Germline-derived CDR1 and CDR2 are LNHDA and SQIVND (reference sequence). V was clipped by 4 bases and J by 2 bases; unmatched bases: 11. This CDR3 region has 16 residues. CDR3 nucleotide sequence: TGTGCCAGTAGTACCAGACAGGGCCTGAACGCCTACGAGCAGTACTTC. Protein product: CASSTRQGLNAYEQYF.

The gene calls are TRBV6-6 and TRBJ2-2; TRBD1 matches at 7 bases. Germline CDR1 reads MNHNY; CDR2 reads SVGAGI (reference sequence). This CDR3 contains 15 residues. V lost 6 bases, J lost 0 bases, and 4 bases stayed unmatched. CDR3 coding DNA: TGTGCCAGCAGCTCGGACAGGACGAACACCGGGGAGCTGTTTTTT. Its translation: CASSSDRTNTGELFF.

The chain carries TRBV10-3 and TRBJ2-3; 9 bases fit TRBD1. V was pared by 9 bases and J by 0 bases, with 1 base of the junction left unmatched. Germline V gene lookup returns CDR1 ENHRY and CDR2 SYGVKD. CDR3 length: 13 residues. As DNA, the CDR3 is TGTGCCATGGGACAGGGTAGCACAGATACGCAGTATTTT. Translating it yields CAMGQGSTDTQYF.

The chain carries TRBV5-8 and TRBJ2-3; 9 bases are shared with TRBD1. Unmatched junction bases numbered 5, after V lost 0 bases and J lost 3 bases. The CDR3 length is 16 residues. CDR1 and CDR2 from the germline V gene are SGHTS and YDEGEE. CDR3 DNA: TGTGCCAGCAGCTTGGGGGACAGGGTTGGTACAGATACGCAGTATTTT. It codes for CASSLGDRVGTDTQYF.

The chain joins TRBV27 to TRBJ2-3; D possibly corresponds to TRBD1 (6 bases). Trimming left V 3 bases short and J 2 bases short, with 15 bases between. CDR3 size: 16 residues. The germline V gene encodes CDR1 MNHEY and CDR2 SMNVEV (reference sequence). CDR3 loop: CASSFLFRGFTDTQYF. DNA of the CDR3: TGTGCCAGCAGTTTCCTCTTCAGGGGTTTCACAGATACGCAGTATTTT.

This clone was recorded once. The rearrangement uses TRBV10-3 and TRBJ2-7; 7 bases are a match to TRBD1. V was clipped by 3 bases and J by 3 bases; unmatched bases: 5. The CDR3 sequence is 14 residues long. Germline V CDR1 and CDR2: ENHRY, SYGVKD. CDR3 sequence reads: CAISEGAGGYEQYF. As DNA, the CDR3 is TGTGCCATCAGTGAAGGGGCAGGGGGCTACGAGCAGTACTTC.

The rearrangement joins TRBV24-1 to TRBJ2-1; 11 bases match TRBD2. The CDR3 is 16 residues long. Germline CDR1 and CDR2: KGHDR and SFDVKD. V lost 1 base to trimming and J lost 6 bases; unmatched junction nucleotides: 4. The chain's CDR3 is CATSDLVAGGINEQFF. CDR3 sequence (DNA): TGTGCCACCAGTGATTTAGTAGCGGGAGGGATCAATGAGCAGTTCTTC.

V and J are TRBV7-2 and TRBJ2-7, with 10 positions matching TRBD2. V was clipped by 1 base and J by 7 bases; unmatched bases: 7. Germline assignment: CDR1 SGHTA and CDR2 FQGNSA. This CDR3 is built from 15 residues. CDR3 bases: TGTGCCAGCAGCTTAGACTCAGCGGGAGGGGGAGAGCAGTACTTC. As protein: CASSLDSAGGGEQYF.

The chain links TRBV5-1 to TRBJ2-5; TRBD2 is a possible D gene (5 bases). The CDR3 runs to 15 residues. Trimming shortened V by 0 bases and J by 5 bases, and 14 bases separated the two germline ends. The germline CDR1 and CDR2 sequences are SGHRS and YFSETQ. DNA of the CDR3: TGCGCCAGCAGCTTGGCCGGTGGGCGCGGGGAGACCCAGTACTTC. It encodes CASSLAGGRGETQYF.

This clone occurred a few times. The conserved phenylalanine or tryptophan normally closing the CDR3 is absent here, so this likely arose from a read error. The DNA is left out, because the CDR3 cannot be placed on it with certainty; the CDR3 is given as TCRdb lists it. The rearrangement links TRBV6-5 to TRBJ2-3; the D segment call TRBD2 is taken from the table without a DNA check. With termini counted, the CDR3 has 10 amino acids. Germline V gene lookup returns CDR1 MNHEY and CDR2 SVGAGI. This CDR3 is CASSNPGLII.

The V and J genes are TRBV27 and TRBJ1-1, with D tentatively TRBD1 (5 bases). The germline CDR1 and CDR2 sequences are MNHEY and SMNVEV (reference sequence). V lost 3 bases and J 5 bases, leaving 10 bases between the germline ends. This CDR3 region has 13 residues. The CDR3 nucleotides are TGTGCCAGCAGTTTCTCGGGGGGGACTGAAGCTTTCTTT. Translating gives CASSFSGGTEAFF.

V is TRBV30 and J is TRBJ1-1; 10 bases are shared with TRBD1. J gave up 6 bases and V 3 bases, and 16 bases lay outside the gene matches. Germline assignment: CDR1 GTSNPN and CDR2 SVGIG (reference sequence). The CDR3 is made up of 17 amino acids. The chain's CDR3 is CAWSDPGQGPKSAEAFF. CDR3 bases: TGTGCCTGGAGCGATCCGGGACAGGGGCCCAAAAGCGCTGAAGCTTTCTTT.

This chain uses TRBV2 with TRBJ1-3; no reliable D call. The CDR3 is made up of 14 amino acids. Per the germline V gene, CDR1 is SNHLY and CDR2 is FYNNEI. V dropped 2 bases and J dropped 8 bases, with 13 bases sitting between them. The CDR3 reads CASSEMGREDTIYF. CDR3 in DNA: TGTGCCAGCAGTGAAATGGGGAGAGAGGACACCATATATTTT.

This chain uses TRBV4-2 with TRBJ2-2, with 8 bases fitting TRBD2. The CDR3 length is 17 residues. The ends lost 4 bases at V and 4 bases at J; junction bases unmatched: 11. Per the germline V gene, CDR1 is LGHNA and CDR2 is YNFKEQ. The CDR3 sequence: CASSPQAGEGSTGELFF. In DNA form, the CDR3 reads TGTGCCAGCAGCCCCCAAGCGGGAGAGGGGAGCACCGGGGAGCTGTTTTTT.

This clone was detected once. The V call is TRBV18, the J call TRBJ1-3; TRBD1 agrees at 7 bases. Germline assignment: CDR1 KGHSH and CDR2 LQKENI. The CDR3 extends over 16 amino acids. With V trimmed by 4 bases and J by 2 bases, 8 bases remained unmatched. CDR3 DNA sequence: TGTGCCAGCTCACTGACCCGGGACAGCCCTGGAAACACCATATATTTT. Translated: CASSLTRDSPGNTIYF.

The chain couples TRBV7-8 to TRBJ2-3, with TRBD2 matching 13 bases. V was clipped by 1 base and J by 6 bases; unmatched bases: 4. CDR1 SGHVS and CDR2 FQNEAQ come from the germline V gene. CDR3 length: 16 residues. The CDR3 region is CASSLGTSGSGDTQYF. The CDR3 nucleotides are TGTGCCAGCAGCTTAGGGACTAGCGGGAGCGGGGATACGCAGTATTTT.

This chain joins TRBV27 and TRBJ2-3, with 11 bases identical to TRBD2. The V gene end was trimmed by 4 bases and the J gene end by 4 bases; junction bases not matched to a gene: 4. The CDR3 is made up of 15 amino acids. CDR1 is MNHEY, CDR2 SMNVEV, per germline (reference sequence). The CDR3 DNA sequence: TGTGCCAGCAGTTACGGGACTAGCGGTTCAGATACGCAGTATTTT. It translates to CASSYGTSGSDTQYF.

This sequence joins TRBV5-8 and TRBJ2-1; D is undetermined. The CDR3 length is 13 residues. Germline V gives CDR1 SGHTS, CDR2 YDEGEE. In DNA form, the CDR3 reads TGTGGCTCACCAGGTTTCTCCTACAATGAGCAGTTCTTC. Translating gives CGSPGFSYNEQFF.

The V call is TRBV28, the J call TRBJ2-7; 10 bases are a match to TRBD2. Germline V gene sequence: CDR1 MDHEN, CDR2 SYDVKM. The CDR3 sequence is 15 residues long. V trimming: 1 base; J trimming: 2 bases; junction bases outside the gene matches: 2. The CDR3 protein is CASSLSAGGTYEQYF. The CDR3 bases are TGTGCCAGCAGTTTATCAGCGGGAGGGACCTACGAGCAGTACTTC.

V usage is TRBV30 and J usage is TRBJ1-1, with no clear D. Trimming shortened V by 3 bases and J by 3 bases, and 11 bases separated the two germline ends. From germline, CDR1 is GTSNPN and CDR2 SVGIG (reference sequence). This CDR3 has 13 residues. CDR3 amino acids: CAWREGRHTEAFF. DNA of the CDR3: TGTGCCTGGAGGGAGGGTAGACACACTGAAGCTTTCTTT.

The rearrangement joins TRBV5-1 to TRBJ2-3; 7 bases line up with TRBD2. With 3 bases clipped from V and 7 bases from J, the junction kept 11 bases outside the gene matches. CDR3 size: 15 residues. Germline values: CDR1 SGHRS, CDR2 YFSETQ. This CDR3 is CASSSLAERVNTQYF. The CDR3 DNA follows: TGCGCCAGCAGCTCGCTAGCGGAGCGGGTGAATACGCAGTATTTT.

The rearrangement joins TRBV19 to TRBJ1-1; 9 nucleotides agree with TRBD1. The CDR3 covers 13 residues. The V gene's germline CDR1 is LNHDA and CDR2 SQIVND (reference sequence). Unmatched junction bases numbered 1, after V lost 1 base and J lost 7 bases. CDR3 in DNA: TGTGCCAGTAGTATAGGGGACAGGGATGAAGCTTTCTTT. This translates into CASSIGDRDEAFF. Complete variable domain (other parts from reference TRBV19 and TRBJ1-1): DGGITQSPKYLFRKEGQNVTLSCEQNLNHDAMYWYRQDPGQGLRLIYYSQIVNDFQKGDIAEGYSVSREKKESFPLTVTSAQKNPTAFYLCASSIGDRDEAFFGQGTRLTVV.

The chain couples TRBV28 to TRBJ1-4; D not resolved. Trimming pared 5 bases from V and 8 bases from J, leaving 15 bases between. The CDR3 has 14 residues. CDR1 is MDHEN and CDR2 is SYDVKM in the germline V gene. The CDR3 sequence: CASSPHPLGEKLFF. CDR3 nucleotides: TGTGCCAGCAGTCCCCATCCGTTGGGCGAAAAACTGTTTTTT.